Below are 19 T cell receptor beta chains sequenced from a single sample in a study of blood T cell repertoires in COVID-19 (dated by TCRdb to the early 2020s). Libraries were built with the immunoSEQ multiplex PCR assay. In its TCRdb copy, this immuneACCESS table keeps in-frame sequences only and misses some clones. Where compared with another copy, unresolved V genes explain less than half of these, and the others have no known cause. The sample table shows 95,000 to 100,000 clones, and over 80% are seen once. The biggest ten clones account for roughly 17% of the sample. Sequencing input: peripheral blood. The receptors derive from a man between 45 and 60 years old with acute or convalescent COVID-19.

V is TRBV6-5 and J is TRBJ1-5; TRBD1 matches at 7 bases. J lost 3 bases, V lost 8 bases, and 4 bases had no gene match. This CDR3 is 13 amino acids long. The germline gives CDR1 MNHEY, CDR2 SVGAGI. The DNA of the CDR3 is TGTGCCAGCTCGGGACAGCACAATCAGCCCCAGCATTTT. Translating it yields CASSGQHNQPQHF.

The gene calls are TRBV11-2 and TRBJ1-6; 11 bases align to TRBD1. Per germline, CDR1 SGHAT and CDR2 FQNNGV. Germline trimming cut 5 bases from V and 7 bases from J; bases unmatched to any gene: 7. The CDR3 extends over 16 amino acids. CDR3 protein: CASSPGQGARNSPLHF. The CDR3 region has the DNA TGTGCCAGCAGCCCAGGACAGGGGGCGCGAAATTCACCCCTCCACTTT.

The chain is built from TRBV5-4 and TRBJ1-1; D unresolved. CDR1 and CDR2 from the germline V gene are SGHNT and YYREEE (reference sequence). The CDR3 sequence is 15 residues long. V was shortened by 4 bases and J by 2 bases, with 15 bases between the two germline ends. The CDR3 sequence: CASSPPGVRNTEAFF. The CDR3 DNA sequence: TGTGCCAGCAGCCCACCCGGGGTGAGAAACACTGAAGCTTTCTTT.

The V gene is TRBV7-5, the J gene TRBJ1-1. TRBV7-5 is a documented pseudogene. This CDR3 contains 18 residues. CDR3 nucleotides: TGTGTCAGAAGCTTGAGTTTAAAGCACCGACGGAGGAACACTGAAGCTTTCTTT. This encodes CVRSLSLKHRRRNTEAFF.

This chain joins TRBV2 and TRBJ1-4; the D gene is possibly TRBD1 (6 bases). The CDR3 runs to 13 residues. CDR1 and CDR2 from the germline V gene are SNHLY and FYNNEI. V was pared by 4 bases and J by 8 bases, with 11 bases between. CDR3 sequence reads: CASSGGQREKLFF. For the CDR3, the DNA is TGTGCCAGCAGTGGAGGACAGCGAGAAAAACTGTTTTTT.

J is TRBJ1-2 and V is TRBV7-9; tentatively, D is TRBD1 (6 bases). Germline values: CDR1 SEHNR, CDR2 FQNEAQ (reference sequence). The CDR3 totals 14 residues. V was shortened by 1 base and J by 5 bases, with 11 bases between the two germline ends. CDR3 region: CASSLEGGWYGYTF. For the CDR3, the DNA is TGTGCCAGCAGCTTAGAAGGGGGTTGGTATGGCTACACCTTC. Variable domain in full (rest from reference TRBV7-9 and TRBJ1-2): DTGVSQNPRHKITKRGQNVTFRCDPISEHNRLYWYRQTLGQGPEFLTYFQNEAQLEKSRLLSDRFSAERPKGSFSTLEIQRTEQGDSAMYLCASSLEGGWYGYTFGSGTRLTVV.

J is TRBJ1-3 and V is TRBV19, with 10 bases lining up with TRBD1. This CDR3 is built from 17 residues. Germline loops: CDR1 LNHDA, CDR2 SQIVND (reference sequence). The V gene end was trimmed by 3 bases and the J gene end by 0 bases; junction bases not matched to a gene: 5. Here the CDR3 DNA reads TGTGCCAGTAGTATGTCGACAGGGGGCCTCTCTGGAAACACCATATATTTT. Its protein is CASSMSTGGLSGNTIYF.

The chain is built from TRBV3-1 (or the pseudogene TRBV3-2) and TRBJ2-2, with D unresolved. CDR1 is LGHDT and CDR2 is YNNKEL in the germline V gene (reference sequence). CDR3 length equals 15 residues. V was trimmed by 6 bases and J by 5 bases, leaving 16 bases between them. CDR3 DNA sequence: TGTGCCAGCAGTGAAAACACTCGGGTGACCGGGGAGCTGTTTTTT. Amino acids: CASSENTRVTGELFF.

The rearrangement joins TRBV24-1 to TRBJ2-2, with TRBD1 matching over 9 bases. CDR3 length: 16 residues. CDR1 is KGHDR and CDR2 is SFDVKD in the germline V gene. V lost 9 bases, J lost 5 bases, and 12 bases stayed unmatched. Written as DNA, the CDR3 is TGTGCCACCTCAGCCGCCGGGACAGGGCGAACCGGGGAGCTGTTTTTT. Its protein product is CATSAAGTGRTGELFF.

This sequence joins TRBV28 and TRBJ2-3, with D perhaps TRBD2 (7 bases). Germline CDR1 is MDHEN and CDR2 is SYDVKM. V was cut by 6 bases and J by 3 bases, with 16 bases left in between. CDR3 length: 15 amino acids. In DNA form, the CDR3 reads TGTGCCAGCAGGTTGGGGGGGGCCGGGACAGATACGCAGTATTTT. It is translated as CASRLGGAGTDTQYF.

The chain carries TRBV6-5 and TRBJ1-4, with 7 nucleotides matching TRBD1. V trimming: 6 bases; J trimming: 7 bases; junction bases outside the gene matches: 5. This CDR3 has 13 residues. Germline loops: CDR1 MNHEY, CDR2 SVGAGI. This CDR3 reads CASSQGVGEKLFF. The CDR3 region has the DNA TGTGCCAGCAGCCAGGGGGTCGGTGAAAAACTGTTTTTT.

This clone was recorded only once. The chain uses TRBV4-2 and TRBJ2-7, with TRBD1 identical over 9 bases. V lost 5 bases and J lost 6; bases outside the gene matches: 2. Germline V gives CDR1 LGHNA, CDR2 YNFKEQ. CDR3 length: 12 residues. The chain's CDR3 is CASSAQGAEQYF. The CDR3 coding sequence is TGTGCCAGCAGCGCACAGGGGGCCGAGCAGTACTTC.

This clone has only one observation. DNA of the CDR3: TGTGCCAGCAGCGTAGTCAGAACAGGGGGTGGGTCTGAAGCTTTCTTT. Translated: CASSVVRTGGGSEAFF. The chain links TRBV9 to TRBJ1-1; TRBD1 agrees at 8 bases. CDR1 SGDLS and CDR2 YYNGEE come from the germline V gene. CDR3 length equals 16 residues. Trimming removed 0 bases from V and 6 bases from J; junction bases left unmatched: 10.

The chain couples TRBV4-1 to TRBJ2-4; D might be TRBD2 (7 bases). This CDR3 contains 17 residues. Germline values: CDR1 MGHRA, CDR2 YSYEKL. The germline V and J ends were trimmed by 0 bases and 0 bases, with 12 bases remaining between them. The CDR3 reads CASSQDRGGVAKNIQYF. As DNA, the CDR3 is TGCGCCAGCAGCCAAGATAGAGGGGGGGTAGCCAAAAACATTCAGTACTTC.

Here the CDR3 DNA reads TGTGCCAGCAGTGACACGGGCTATGGCTACACCTTC. Translating gives CASSDTGYGYTF. V gene TRBV6-4 combines with J gene TRBJ1-2; D remains unclear. Germline CDR1 MRHNA, CDR2 SNTAGT. Trimming pared 2 bases from V and 4 bases from J, leaving 5 bases between. The CDR3 consists of 12 residues.

The rearrangement uses TRBV5-1 and TRBJ1-1, with 9 bases identical to TRBD1. Germline V lookup: CDR1 SGHRS, CDR2 YFSETQ. The CDR3 is 14 residues long. V lost 0 bases, J lost 5 bases, and 2 bases stayed unmatched. Here the CDR3 reads CASSLVGQGTEAFF. As DNA, the CDR3 is TGCGCCAGCAGCTTGGTAGGACAGGGGACTGAAGCTTTCTTT.

The rearrangement links TRBV19 to TRBJ1-2; no clear D. The CDR3 is 13 amino acids. CDR1 is LNHDA, CDR2 SQIVND, per germline (reference sequence). The V end was cut by 1 base, the J end by 5 bases, with 8 bases between. The DNA of the CDR3 is TGTGCCAGTAGTATAGTCGGCGGTTATGGCTACACCTTC. This encodes CASSIVGGYGYTF.

V gene TRBV18 combines with J gene TRBJ2-5; D may be TRBD1 (6 bases). Trimming left V 1 base short and J 2 bases short, with 11 bases between. CDR3 length: 15 residues. Germline values: CDR1 KGHSH, CDR2 LQKENI. CDR3 in amino acids: CASSPQTGPQETQYF. The DNA of the CDR3 is TGTGCCAGCTCACCACAGACAGGACCTCAAGAGACCCAGTACTTC.

V and J are TRBV4-2 and TRBJ2-2; D is possibly TRBD1 (5 bases). The CDR3 contains 15 residues. CDR1 is LGHNA and CDR2 is YNFKEQ in the germline V gene. Trimming stripped 4 bases from V and 1 base from J, with 10 bases between. In nucleotides, the CDR3 is TGTGCCAGCAGCCTTGGGGCAGGGAACACCGGGGAGCTGTTTTTT. It translates to CASSLGAGNTGELFF.